The sequence of this TCR beta chain was determined in a study of blood T cells in healthy people across ages. Study results and caveats: TCR beta diversity, measured per million T cells, fell in a roughly linear way with age. Naive and antigen-experienced cells could not be conclusively compared, given unsorted PBMCs.

Points on this clonotype: Antigen unknown.

V was pared by 0 bases and J by 3 bases, with 13 bases between. Germline loops: CDR1 SGDLS, CDR2 YYNGEE. The CDR3 contains 15 residues. In terms of origin and age, donors were healthy Caucasian individuals from Russia aged 6 to 90. At least 5.5 micrograms of total RNA were extracted per sample. Next came a second PCR, run for about 7 to 12 cycles, which used a sample-barcoded 5' primer along with a J-beta primer mix. TCRdb reprocessed the 5' RACE reads via MiXCR and lists one record per CDR3 protein. Of around 1,500,000 distinct CDR3 sequences in the sample, roughly 40% are singletons; the top ten hold approximately 7.9%.

This TCR derives from a woman aged 18-29 years in good health. The sample was blood. V and J are TRBV9 and TRBJ2-7, with D hard to call. CDR3 loop: CASSVGIVADYEQYF. The CDR3 DNA sequence: TGTGCCAGCAGCGTAGGCATTGTGGCGGACTACGAGCAGTACTTC.